The 5 T cell receptor beta chains listed next were all sequenced from one sample in a study of CD8 T cells in Susac syndrome. After extraction with the RNeasy kit, roughly 0.45 to 1 ug of the RNA was reverse transcribed using random hexamers. Each CDR3 protein gets one entry after TCRdb re-called the immunoSEQ multiplex PCR reads with MiXCR. The sample yields about 250,000 distinct CDR3 sequences, roughly 93% seen once. Specimen: CD4+ T cells from PBMCs. These receptors all come from a human donor with multiple sclerosis.

The J gene is TRBJ1-4, the V gene TRBV5-1; possibly TRBD1 for D (5 bases). With 4 bases removed from V and 8 bases from J, the gap between germline ends came to 15 bases. In germline, CDR1 is SGHRS, CDR2 YFSETQ. This CDR3 has 14 residues. CDR3: CASSQPGTEEKLFF. Written as DNA, the CDR3 is TGCGCCAGCAGCCAACCCGGGACGGAGGAAAAACTGTTTTTT.

The genes are TRBV20-1 and TRBJ2-7; possible D gene TRBD2, 6 bases. Germline CDR1 and CDR2: DFQATT and SNEGSKA (reference sequence). The CDR3 spans 15 residues. V gave up 5 bases and J gave up 3 bases, with 20 bases separating them. The CDR3 DNA is TGCAGTGCTCCGACTCGGGCGGGGTACTTCTACGAGCAGTACTTC. Protein sequence: CSAPTRAGYFYEQYF.

The chain couples TRBV4-2 to TRBJ2-5; 8 nucleotides align to TRBD2. The CDR3 contains 16 residues. The germline V gene encodes CDR1 LGHNA and CDR2 YNFKEQ. V shed 0 bases and J 4 bases; nucleotides not matched to a gene: 7. CDR3 region: CASSQDFRGGVETQYF. The CDR3 DNA reads TGTGCCAGCAGCCAAGATTTCCGGGGGGGCGTAGAGACCCAGTACTTC.

This clonotype has only one observation. The chain recombines TRBV19 with TRBJ2-7; D perhaps matches TRBD2 (6 bases). CDR3 size: 16 residues. Trimming took 2 bases from V and 0 from J, leaving 14 bases between them. The germline gives CDR1 LNHDA, CDR2 SQIVND (reference sequence). CDR3 coding DNA: TGTGCCAGTAGTATATGGATGGCGGGGAGCTCCTACGAGCAGTACTTC. Translating it yields CASSIWMAGSSYEQYF. Full variable domain (remainder filled in from reference TRBV19 and TRBJ2-7): DGGITQSPKYLFRKEGQNVTLSCEQNLNHDAMYWYRQDPGQGLRLIYYSQIVNDFQKGDIAEGYSVSREKKESFPLTVTSAQKNPTAFYLCASSIWMAGSSYEQYFGPGTRLTVT.

This clonotype appeared once. This chain joins TRBV5-8 and TRBJ1-1; TRBD1 aligns across 7 bases. This CDR3 region has 16 residues. Germline values: CDR1 SGHTS, CDR2 YDEGEE. After removal of 2 bases from V and 2 bases from J, the junction contained 9 bases not matched to a gene. CDR3: CASSFRTGRSNTEAFF. CDR3 DNA sequence: TGTGCCAGCAGCTTCAGGACAGGTCGTAGTAACACTGAAGCTTTCTTT. Full variable domain (remainder filled in from reference TRBV5-8 and TRBJ1-1): EAGVTQSPTHLIKTRGQQATLRCSPISGHTSVYWYQQALGLGLQFLLWYDEGEERNRGNFPPRFSGRQFPNYSSELNVNALELEDSALYLCASSFRTGRSNTEAFFGQGTRLTVV.